This TCR beta chain was recovered during a study of early T cells in non-severe SARS-CoV-2 infection. Study-wide findings and caveats: Anti-spike CD8 responses were favored in VDJdb matching, and private and CD4 specificities were missed.

Looked up from germline, CDR1 is MNHEY and CDR2 is SVGAGI. This CDR3 has 13 amino acids. V dropped 2 bases and J dropped 7 bases, with 9 bases sitting between them. This clonotype has just a few counts. No antigen is known for it. One entry per CDR3 protein, called by TCRdb with MiXCR from the 5' RACE reads. The table has under 60,000 distinct CDR3 sequences, around 8.6% seen once. The specimen was whole blood, collected at baseline. The chain recombines TRBV6-5 with TRBJ2-1, with D perhaps given as TRBD1 or TRBD2 (5 bases each). This sequence originates from an adult who was a healthcare worker with PCR-confirmed SARS-CoV-2 infection or an uninfected control (not recorded which). The CDR3 reads CASSYAEGNEQFF. Here the CDR3 DNA reads TGTGCCAGCAGTTACGCCGAGGGGAATGAGCAGTTCTTC.